The 22 T cell receptor beta chains in this list originate from one sample, sequenced in a study of glioma-infiltrating T cells. TCR alpha and beta CDR3 regions were amplified from RNA using iRepertoire nested multiplex PCR. MiXCR, applied by TCRdb to the multiplex PCR reads, yields one record per CDR3 protein. Of under 150,000 distinct CDR3 sequences in the sample, about 39% were seen once. What was sequenced was glioma tissue, nonneoplastic brain tissue, or PBMCs (not recorded which). These receptors all come from a human donor with low-grade glioma or glioblastoma, undergoing nonglioma brain surgery, or in good health (not recorded which).

Comment on this clonotype: The junction departs from germline at one end; a sequencing error may be responsible. This chain links TRBV6-1 with TRBJ2-3; D is possibly TRBD2 (7 bases). The V gene's germline CDR1 is MNHNS and CDR2 SASEGT. There are 13 residues in the CDR3. As DNA, the CDR3 is TGTGCCATCAGTGAGCGGGACACAGATACGCAGAATTTT. This translates into CAISERDTDTQNF.

The chain uses TRBV6-1 and TRBJ1-1, with 10 nucleotides matching TRBD1. Germline V gives CDR1 MNHNS, CDR2 SASEGT. V shed 6 bases, J shed 11 bases, and the junction held 6 bases outside the gene matches. The CDR3 is 12 amino acids. The CDR3 bases are TGTGCCAGCAGGAACCGGGACAGGGGTGCTTTCTTT. Translating gives CASRNRDRGAFF.

The chain carries TRBV7-2 and TRBJ1-1, with a tentative D call TRBD1 (5 bases). Germline CDR1 and CDR2: SGHTA and FQGNSA. This CDR3 has 15 amino acids. Trimming stripped 3 bases from V and 0 bases from J, with 11 bases between. Here the CDR3 DNA reads TGTGCCAGCAGCTTCTCCCCGGGGGTGAACACTGAAGCTTTCTTT. It is translated as CASSFSPGVNTEAFF.

The chain recombines TRBV10-2 with TRBJ1-1; D is ambiguous. Germline CDR1 and CDR2: WSHSY and SAAADI. The CDR3 contains 14 residues. V lost 4 bases and J lost 4, with 13 bases in between. The CDR3 DNA follows: TGCGCCAGCAGTGCAGCAGGAGCCCCCACTGAAGCTTTCTTT. This encodes CASSAAGAPTEAFF.

This chain links TRBV6-1 with TRBJ1-1, with TRBD1 as a possible D gene (5 bases). The V end lost 6 bases, the J end lost 0 bases, and 17 bases lay between the germline ends. Germline V lookup: CDR1 MNHNS, CDR2 SASEGT. There are 16 residues in the CDR3. The CDR3 nucleotides read TGTGCCAGCAGCTCCACAGGAGGGCGGATGAACACTGAAGCTTTCTTT. It translates to CASSSTGGRMNTEAFF.

This chain links TRBV29-1 with TRBJ2-7; D remains ambiguous. This CDR3 is 12 amino acids long. CDR1 is SQVTM, CDR2 ANQGSEA, per germline. The V end lost 5 bases, the J end lost 2 bases, and 10 bases lay between the germline ends. CDR3 amino acids: CSVQDGPYEQYF. The CDR3 bases are TGCAGCGTTCAGGACGGCCCCTACGAGCAGTACTTC.

The chain recombines TRBV19 with TRBJ1-6, with D unresolved. Germline V gene data show CDR1 as LNHDA and CDR2 as SQIVND (reference sequence). The CDR3 length is 11 residues. CDR3 sequence reads: CASGYNSPLHF. The DNA for the CDR3 is TGTGCTAGCGGGTATAATTCACCCCTCCACTTT.

This clonotype was found many times. The chain links TRBV28 to TRBJ1-6; 9 bases line up with TRBD1. The CDR3 loop spans 14 amino acids. CDR1 MDHEN and CDR2 SYDVKM come from the germline V gene. The J segment lost 7 bases and the V segment lost 5 bases, leaving 3 bases of the junction unmatched. CDR3 in DNA: TGTGCCAGCAGTCTAGGACAGGGGAATTCACCCCTCCACTTT. Protein: CASSLGQGNSPLHF.

The J gene is TRBJ2-3, the V gene TRBV3-1; 8 positions match TRBD2. V shed 2 bases, J shed 5 bases, and the junction held 6 bases outside the gene matches. Germline V gene data show CDR1 as LGHDT and CDR2 as YNNKEL (reference sequence). The CDR3 runs 15 residues. CDR3 in amino acids: CASSQRRGGLDTQYF. The CDR3 bases are TGTGCCAGCAGCCAAAGACGGGGGGGCCTAGATACGCAGTATTTT.

The chain recombines TRBV19 with TRBJ2-1; 11 positions match TRBD1. Trimming at V came to 8 bases and at J to 2 bases, leaving 5 bases not matched to a gene. The CDR3 loop spans 15 amino acids. Germline values: CDR1 LNHDA, CDR2 SQIVND (reference sequence). CDR3 amino acids: CASLGQGATYNEQFF. The CDR3 bases are TGTGCCAGTTTAGGACAGGGGGCGACCTACAATGAGCAGTTCTTC. Complete variable domain (other parts from reference TRBV19 and TRBJ2-1): DGGITQSPKYLFRKEGQNVTLSCEQNLNHDAMYWYRQDPGQGLRLIYYSQIVNDFQKGDIAEGYSVSREKKESFPLTVTSAQKNPTAFYLCASLGQGATYNEQFFGPGTRLTVL.

With regard to this clonotype: A junction end diverges from the germline sequence, so it may reflect a read error. The chain recombines TRBV6-1 with TRBJ2-3; D might be TRBD2 (5 bases). The CDR3 totals 15 residues. Per germline, CDR1 MNHNS and CDR2 SASEGT. The CDR3 region has the DNA TGCGCCAGCAGCCAGAGGACTCTCAATGGGGATACGCAGTATTTT. Amino acids: CASSQRTLNGDTQYF.

The chain is built from TRBV6-1 and TRBJ1-1; no definite D call. Germline V gives CDR1 MNHNS, CDR2 SASEGT. V lost 6 bases, J lost 1 base, and 6 bases lay in between. The CDR3 sequence is 12 residues long. This CDR3 is CASSPRNTEAFF. CDR3 DNA: TGTGCCAGCAGCCCACGGAACACTGAAGCTTTCTTT.

This chain links TRBV20-1 with TRBJ1-1; no firm D call. CDR3 length equals 14 residues. Germline values: CDR1 DFQATT, CDR2 SNEGSKA (reference sequence). With 4 bases removed from V and 3 bases from J, the gap between germline ends came to 15 bases. This CDR3 is CSAKRAGEYTEAFF. The CDR3 DNA is TGCAGTGCTAAAAGAGCCGGGGAATACACTGAAGCTTTCTTT.

The chain recombines TRBV6-2 or TRBV6-3 with TRBJ1-6; 7 positions match TRBD1. V lost 6 bases and J lost 7; bases outside the gene matches: 9. CDR1 is MNHEY and CDR2 is SVGEGT in the germline V gene. The CDR3 totals 15 residues. The CDR3 DNA follows: TGTGCCAGCAGAGTTACCTCGACAGGGAATTCACCCCTCCACTTT. It is translated as CASRVTSTGNSPLHF.

This clonotype has a count of ten or more. The chain has TRBV7-2 and TRBJ2-7; D possibly corresponds to TRBD1 (5 bases). The V and J ends lost 3 bases and 3 bases respectively, with 6 bases between them. CDR3 length: 12 residues. Germline-derived CDR1 and CDR2 are SGHTA and FQGNSA. CDR3 residues: CASSLTDYEQYF. The CDR3 region has the DNA TGTGCCAGCAGCTTGACAGACTACGAGCAGTACTTC.

The V gene is TRBV7-6, the J gene TRBJ1-1; unclear D gene. The germline V and J ends were trimmed by 1 base and 7 bases, with 13 bases remaining between them. The CDR3 length is 14 residues. Germline V CDR1 and CDR2: SGHVS, FNYEAQ. The CDR3 DNA is TGTGCCAGCAGCTTAGATGCCGGGTACGGTGAAGCTTTCTTT. It translates to CASSLDAGYGEAFF.

This clonotype occurred a few times. J is TRBJ1-1 and V is TRBV6-1; D gene unclear. Looked up from germline, CDR1 is MNHNS and CDR2 is SASEGT. This CDR3 is built from 14 residues. Trimming pared 7 bases from V and 0 bases from J, leaving 12 bases between. CDR3 sequence: CASNGRLMNTEAFF. The CDR3 DNA follows: TGTGCCAGCAATGGACGGCTGATGAACACTGAAGCTTTCTTT.

V and J are TRBV20-1 and TRBJ2-7; the match to TRBD2 covers 7 bases. V shed 8 bases and J 0 bases; nucleotides not matched to a gene: 16. This CDR3 has 16 residues. Germline V lookup: CDR1 DFQATT, CDR2 SNEGSKA (reference sequence). The CDR3 loop reads CSPLFVRDYYSYEQYF. The DNA of the CDR3 is TGCAGTCCATTATTCGTCCGGGACTACTACTCCTACGAGCAGTACTTC.

Points on this clonotype: One junction end disagrees with the germline gene, perhaps due to a read error. The J gene is TRBJ1-1, the V gene TRBV15; D is unresolved. Germline CDR1 LNHNV, CDR2 YYDKDF (reference sequence). This CDR3 contains 14 residues. The CDR3: CATRRDRMAVEAFF. DNA of the CDR3: TGTGCCACCAGAAGAGATCGGATGGCGGTTGAAGCTTTCTTT.

The rearrangement uses TRBV2 and TRBJ1-2; a possible D gene is TRBD1 (6 bases). V lost 6 bases and J lost 8, with 16 bases in between. Germline CDR1 reads SNHLY; CDR2 reads FYNNEI. The CDR3 length is 13 residues. The CDR3, as DNA: TGTGCCAGCAGCGGAAACAGGGAAGGAGGCTACACCTTC. Translating gives CASSGNREGGYTF. Combining the CDR3 with reference TRBV2 and TRBJ1-2 gives the whole variable domain EPEVTQTPSHQVTQMGQEVILRCVPISNHLYFYWYRQILGQKVEFLVSFYNNEISEKSEIFDDQFSVERPDGSNFTLKIRSTKLEDSAMYFCASSGNREGGYTFGSGTRLTVV.

This clonotype has more than one count but fewer than ten. The rearrangement uses TRBV4-3 and TRBJ2-7; D gene unclear. The CDR3 totals 14 residues. V lost 0 bases to trimming and J lost 2 bases, with 8 bases between them. In germline, CDR1 is LGHNA, CDR2 YSLEER. CDR3 sequence: CASSQDISAYEQYF. CDR3 DNA sequence: TGCGCCAGCAGCCAAGATATATCAGCCTACGAGCAGTACTTC.

The rearrangement uses TRBV11-2 and TRBJ2-7; a weak D match, TRBD1 (6 bases). The CDR3 spans 15 residues. Germline CDR1 is SGHAT and CDR2 is FQNNGV. V was trimmed by 3 bases and J by 1 base, leaving 13 bases between them. The DNA for the CDR3 is TGTGCCAGCAGCTTGGCACAGGGTGGATCCTACGAGCAGTACTTC. It yields the protein CASSLAQGGSYEQYF.